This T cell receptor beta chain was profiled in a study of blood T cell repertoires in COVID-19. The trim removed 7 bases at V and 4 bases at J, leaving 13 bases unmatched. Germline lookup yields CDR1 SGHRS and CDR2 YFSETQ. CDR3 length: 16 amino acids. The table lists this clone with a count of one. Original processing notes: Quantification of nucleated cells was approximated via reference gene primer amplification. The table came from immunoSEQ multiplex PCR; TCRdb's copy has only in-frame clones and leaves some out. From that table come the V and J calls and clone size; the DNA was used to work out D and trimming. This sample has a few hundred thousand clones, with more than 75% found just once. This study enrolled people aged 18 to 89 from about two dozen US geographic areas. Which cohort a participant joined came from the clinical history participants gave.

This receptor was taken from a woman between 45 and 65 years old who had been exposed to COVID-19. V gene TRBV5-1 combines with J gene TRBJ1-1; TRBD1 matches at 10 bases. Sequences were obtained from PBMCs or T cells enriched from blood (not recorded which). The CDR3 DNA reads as TGCGCCAGCGGTTTGGACAGGGGGTCCTCAGGCACTGAAGCTTTCTTT. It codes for CASGLDRGSSGTEAFF.